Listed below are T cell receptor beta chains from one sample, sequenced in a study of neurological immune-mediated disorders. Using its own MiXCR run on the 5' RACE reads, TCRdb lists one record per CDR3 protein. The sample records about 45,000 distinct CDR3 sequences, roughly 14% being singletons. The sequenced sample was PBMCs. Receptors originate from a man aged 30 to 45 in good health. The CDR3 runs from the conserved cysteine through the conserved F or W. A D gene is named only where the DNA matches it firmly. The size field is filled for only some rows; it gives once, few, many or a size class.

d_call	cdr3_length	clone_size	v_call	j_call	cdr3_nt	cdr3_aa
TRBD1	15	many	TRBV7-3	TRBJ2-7	TGTGCCAGCAGCTCTTATCCGGGACAGCAGTACGAGCAGTACTTC	CASSSYPGQQYEQYF
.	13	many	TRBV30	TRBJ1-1	TGTGCCTGGAGTGTACTGGCGGGCACTGAAGCTTTCTTT	CAWSVLAGTEAFF
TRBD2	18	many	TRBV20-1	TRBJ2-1	TGCAGTGCTAGAGGGGTGCGGGAGGGATGGACCTCCTACAATGAGCAGTTCTTC	CSARGVREGWTSYNEQFF
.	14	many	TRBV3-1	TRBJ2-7	TGTGCCAGCAGCCAAATGATGATGGCCTCCGAGCAGTACTTC	CASSQMMMASEQYF
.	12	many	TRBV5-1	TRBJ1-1	TGCGCCAGCCGGGATGTTAACACTGAAGCTTTCTTT	CASRDVNTEAFF
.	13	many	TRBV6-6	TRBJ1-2	TGTGCCAGCAGTTACGGGGCAGGATATGGCTACACCTTC	CASSYGAGYGYTF
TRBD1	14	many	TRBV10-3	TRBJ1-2	TGTGCCATCAGTACCGGGACAGGGGCTGAAGGCTACACCTTC	CAISTGTGAEGYTF
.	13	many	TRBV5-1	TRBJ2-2	TGCGCCAGCAGCCCTAGCCCAACCGGGGAGCTGTTTTTT	CASSPSPTGELFF
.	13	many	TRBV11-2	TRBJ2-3	TGTGCCAGCAGCTTAGCGGTAGCGGATACGCAGTATTTT	CASSLAVADTQYF
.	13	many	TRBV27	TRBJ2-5	TGTGCCAGCAAGGGGGGGGTCCAAGAGACCCAGTACTTC	CASKGGVQETQYF
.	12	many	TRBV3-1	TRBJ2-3	TGTGCCAGCAGTCTCCTAGGAGGGGCAGTCCGATTT	CASSLLGGAVRF
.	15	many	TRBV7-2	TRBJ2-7	TGTGCCAGCAGCGTAACAGGGAGTAGCTCCTACGAGCAGTACTTC	CASSVTGSSSYEQYF
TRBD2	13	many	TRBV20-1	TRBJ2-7	TGCAGTGCTACAGGACTAGCGGGCTACGAGCAGTACTTC	CSATGLAGYEQYF
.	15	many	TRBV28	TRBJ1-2	TGTGCCAGCAGTTCGCAGCCGACAGGACACTATGGCTACACCTTC	CASSSQPTGHYGYTF
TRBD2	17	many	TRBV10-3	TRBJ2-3	TGTGCCATCAGTGATAGAGACGGGAGGTCAGGTACAGATACGCAGTATTTT	CAISDRDGRSGTDTQYF
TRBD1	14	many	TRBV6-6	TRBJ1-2	TGTGCCAGCAGTTACGGGGACAGGGTGGAAGGCTACACCTTC	CASSYGDRVEGYTF
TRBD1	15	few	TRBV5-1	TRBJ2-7	TGCGCCAGCAGCAACGGACAGGGGTTCACCTACGAGCAGTACTTC	CASSNGQGFTYEQYF
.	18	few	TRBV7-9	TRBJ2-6	TGTGCCAGCAGCTTAGCGTCGGGGCGGTTAGCCGGGGCCAACGTCCTGACTTTC	CASSLASGRLAGANVLTF
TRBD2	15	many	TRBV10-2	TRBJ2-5	TGCGCCAGCAGTGAGGGACTAGCGGGAGAGGGGACCCAGTACTTC	CASSEGLAGEGTQYF
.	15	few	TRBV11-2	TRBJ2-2	TGTGCCAGCAGCCTTGCCCCAGGGTTCACCGGGGAGCTGTTTTTT	CASSLAPGFTGELFF
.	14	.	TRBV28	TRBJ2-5	TGTTCCAGTAGTCCCCCCCGCAGTTTTGAGACCCAGTACTTC	CSSSPPRSFETQYF
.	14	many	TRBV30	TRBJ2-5	TGTGCCTGGAACCCGGGACGCCCTGAGGAGACCCAGTACTTC	CAWNPGRPEETQYF
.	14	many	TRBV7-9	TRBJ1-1	TGTGCCAGCAGCTTTGGAAGCTTTGGCACTGAAGCTTTCTTT	CASSFGSFGTEAFF
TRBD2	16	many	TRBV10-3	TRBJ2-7	TGTGCCATCAGTGGAACCGGGACTAGCGGTACCTACGAGCAGTACTTC	CAISGTGTSGTYEQYF
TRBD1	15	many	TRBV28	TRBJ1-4	TGTGCCAGCAGTTTAGCGGGACAGGGGAGAGAAAAACTGTTTTTT	CASSLAGQGREKLFF
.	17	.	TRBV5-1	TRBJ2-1	TGCGCCAGCAGCTTTGCCCTCCTCGGGAGCTTCTACAATGAGCAGTTCTTC	CASSFALLGSFYNEQFF
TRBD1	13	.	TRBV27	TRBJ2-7	TGTGCTAGCCGTTCCGGGACAGCCTACGAGCAGTACTTC	CASRSGTAYEQYF
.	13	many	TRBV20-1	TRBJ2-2	TGCAGTGCTAGAGTAAAGTTTACTGGGGAGCTGTTTTTT	CSARVKFTGELFF
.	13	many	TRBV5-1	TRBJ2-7	TGCGCCAGCAGCTGGGACAATTCCTACGAGCAGTACTTC	CASSWDNSYEQYF
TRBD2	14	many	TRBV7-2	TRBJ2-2	TGTGCCAGCAGCCCAGGACTAGCGGCCGGGGAGCTGTTTTTT	CASSPGLAAGELFF
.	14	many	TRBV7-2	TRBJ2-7	TGTGCCACCACGCCAAAAGGGGTTTCCTACGAGCAGTACTTC	CATTPKGVSYEQYF
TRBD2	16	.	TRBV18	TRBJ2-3	TGTGCCAGCTCACGCGGACTAGCGGGGGTCTTCGATACGCAGTATTTT	CASSRGLAGVFDTQYF
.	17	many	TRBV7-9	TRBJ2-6	TGTGCCAGCAGCTTACCGTCTGGGGTTTCTGGGGCCAACGTCCTGACTTTC	CASSLPSGVSGANVLTF
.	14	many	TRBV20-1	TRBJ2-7	TGCAGTGCTACCCCCTTCCGGGCCCAGTACGAGCAGTACTTC	CSATPFRAQYEQYF
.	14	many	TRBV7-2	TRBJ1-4	TGTGCCACTAACCAGGGCAGGGCTAATGAAAAACTGTTTTTT	CATNQGRANEKLFF
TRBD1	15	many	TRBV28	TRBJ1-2	TGTGCCAGCAGTCCCTCTTGGGACAGGGATTATGGCTACACCTTC	CASSPSWDRDYGYTF
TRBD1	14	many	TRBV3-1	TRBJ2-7	TGTGCCAGCACATACGGGACAGGAAGCTACGAGCAGTACTTC	CASTYGTGSYEQYF
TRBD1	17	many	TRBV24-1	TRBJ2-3	TGTGCCACCAGTGGCCCAGACCGGGACAGGAACCCAGATACGCAGTATTTT	CATSGPDRDRNPDTQYF
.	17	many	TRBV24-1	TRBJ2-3	TGTGCCACCAGTGATCCCGCAGGTTTCCCTGTAAGAGATACGCAGTATTTT	CATSDPAGFPVRDTQYF
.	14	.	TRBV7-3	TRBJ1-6	TGTGCCAGCAGCTTAATCGGGTGGAATTCACCCCGCCACTTT	CASSLIGWNSPRHF
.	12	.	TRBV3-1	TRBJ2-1	TGTGCCAGCCGTCAGATTGGGAATGAGCAGTTCTTC	CASRQIGNEQFF
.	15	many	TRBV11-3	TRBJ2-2	TGTGCCAGCAGCTTAGAGGACGCGAACACCGGGGAGCTGTTTTTT	CASSLEDANTGELFF
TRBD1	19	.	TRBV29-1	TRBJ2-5	TGCAGCGTTCCAATTACCTTTTCTCTAGACGACAGGGGGATAAAGACCCAGTACTTC	CSVPITFSLDDRGIKTQYF
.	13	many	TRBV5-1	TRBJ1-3	TGCGCCAGCACCAGCGACGCTGGAAACACCATATATTTT	CASTSDAGNTIYF
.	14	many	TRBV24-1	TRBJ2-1	TGTGCCACCAGTGCCAGGGACATAGGGAATGAGCAGTTCTTC	CATSARDIGNEQFF
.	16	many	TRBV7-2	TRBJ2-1	TGTGCCAGCAGCCCCAGCTCGACAGGAGTCAAGCCCCCTCCGTTCTTC	CASSPSSTGVKPPPFF
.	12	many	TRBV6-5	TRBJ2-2	TGTGCCAGCAGTCCCGATTCCGGGGAGCTGTTTTTT	CASSPDSGELFF
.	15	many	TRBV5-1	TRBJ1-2	TGCGCCAGCAGCGCCCGGACAGACACTAACTATGGCTACACCTTC	CASSARTDTNYGYTF
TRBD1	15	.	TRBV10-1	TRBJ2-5	TGCGCCAGCTCTACGTACCGGGACAGTCAAGAGACCCAGTACTTC	CASSTYRDSQETQYF
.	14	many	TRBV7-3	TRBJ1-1	TGTGCCAGCAGCTTAGTCCCCGTCGGGGCTGAAGCTTTCTTT	CASSLVPVGAEAFF
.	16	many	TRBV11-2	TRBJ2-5	TGTGCCAGCAGCTTAGCCCTCAGTGAATTCGAACAGACCCAGTACTTC	CASSLALSEFEQTQYF
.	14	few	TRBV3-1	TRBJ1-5	TGTGCCAGCAGCCCCGGTTTAGTGAATCAGCCCCAGCATTTT	CASSPGLVNQPQHF
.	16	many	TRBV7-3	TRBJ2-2	TGTGCCAGCAGCTTAGAGTCAGGGGGGAGCACCGGGGAGCTGTTTTTT	CASSLESGGSTGELFF
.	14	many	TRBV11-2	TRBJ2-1	TGTGCCAGCAGCCAACCTCCCCTGGTGAATGAGCAGTTCTTC	CASSQPPLVNEQFF